The clone carrying this T cell receptor (beta chain) occurred a few times. This sample is part of a study of T cells in Graves' hyperthyroidism and ophthalmopathy. V was shortened by 1 base and J by 5 bases, with 11 bases between the two germline ends. Per the germline V gene, CDR1 is DFQATT and CDR2 is SNEGSKA (reference sequence). CDR3 length: 13 amino acids. It was RNA transcripts that yielded the amplified TCR beta CDR3 regions. First-round RT-PCR with HTBI primers amplified the TCR CDR3 region. Via MiXCR, TCRdb re-called the multiplex PCR reads, giving one row per CDR3 protein. The sample consists of over 700,000 distinct CDR3 sequences, just over 35% of them appearing once.

The sample consisted of blood. This chain connects TRBV20-1 to TRBJ2-5, with D possibly matching TRBD2 (6 bases). The receptor's source is a middle-aged woman with Graves' hyperthyroidism. The CDR3 loop is CSARGEVWETQYF. The CDR3 nucleotides are TGCAGTGCTAGAGGGGAGGTATGGGAGACCCAGTACTTC.